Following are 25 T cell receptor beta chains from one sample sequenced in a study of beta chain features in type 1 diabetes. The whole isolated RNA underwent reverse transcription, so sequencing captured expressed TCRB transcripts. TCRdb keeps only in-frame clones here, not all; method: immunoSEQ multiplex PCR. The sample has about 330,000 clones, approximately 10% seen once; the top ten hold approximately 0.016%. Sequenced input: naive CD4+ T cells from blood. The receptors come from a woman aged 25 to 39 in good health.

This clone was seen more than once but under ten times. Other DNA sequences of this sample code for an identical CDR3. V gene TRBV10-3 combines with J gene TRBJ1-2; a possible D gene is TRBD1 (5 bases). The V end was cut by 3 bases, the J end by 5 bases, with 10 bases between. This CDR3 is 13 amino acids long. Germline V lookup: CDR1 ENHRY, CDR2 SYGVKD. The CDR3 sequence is CAISEGAGYGYTF. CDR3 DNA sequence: TGTGCCATCAGTGAAGGGGCAGGTTATGGCTACACCTTC.

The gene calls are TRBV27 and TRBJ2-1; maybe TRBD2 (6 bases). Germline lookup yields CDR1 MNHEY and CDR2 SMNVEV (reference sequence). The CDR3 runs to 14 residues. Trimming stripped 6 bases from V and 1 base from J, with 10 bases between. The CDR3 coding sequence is TGTGCCAGCAGGGGACTCCCTTCCTACAATGAGCAGTTCTTC. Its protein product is CASRGLPSYNEQFF.

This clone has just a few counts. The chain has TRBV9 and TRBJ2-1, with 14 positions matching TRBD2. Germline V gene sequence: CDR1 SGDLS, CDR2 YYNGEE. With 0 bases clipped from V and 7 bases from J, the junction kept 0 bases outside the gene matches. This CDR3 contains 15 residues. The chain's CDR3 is CASSVGTSGRNEQFF. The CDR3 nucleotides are TGTGCCAGCAGCGTAGGGACTAGCGGGAGGAATGAGCAGTTCTTC.

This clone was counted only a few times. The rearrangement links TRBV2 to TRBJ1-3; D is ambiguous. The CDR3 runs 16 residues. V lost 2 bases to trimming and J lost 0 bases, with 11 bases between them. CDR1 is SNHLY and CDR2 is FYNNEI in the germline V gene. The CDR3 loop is CASSERGPSSGNTIYF. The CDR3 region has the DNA TGTGCCAGCAGTGAACGAGGGCCATCCTCTGGAAACACCATATATTTT.

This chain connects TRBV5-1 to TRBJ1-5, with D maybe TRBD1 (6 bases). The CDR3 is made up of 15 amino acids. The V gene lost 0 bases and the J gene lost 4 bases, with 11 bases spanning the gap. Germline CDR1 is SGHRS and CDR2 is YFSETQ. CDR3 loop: CASSLETGYNQPQHF. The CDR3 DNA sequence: TGCGCCAGCAGCTTGGAAACAGGGTATAATCAGCCCCAGCATTTT. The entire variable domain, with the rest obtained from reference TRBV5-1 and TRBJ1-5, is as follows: KAGVTQTPRYLIKTRGQQVTLSCSPISGHRSVSWYQQTPGQGLQFLFEYFSETQRNKGNFPGRFSGRQFSNSRSEMNVSTLELGDSALYLCASSLETGYNQPQHFGDGTRLSIL.

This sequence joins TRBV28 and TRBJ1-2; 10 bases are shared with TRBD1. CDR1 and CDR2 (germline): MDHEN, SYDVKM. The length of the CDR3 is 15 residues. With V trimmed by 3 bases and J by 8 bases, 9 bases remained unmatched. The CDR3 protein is CASSLRRTGGVGYTF. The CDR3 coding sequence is TGTGCCAGCAGTTTGCGACGGACAGGGGGGGTAGGCTACACCTTC.

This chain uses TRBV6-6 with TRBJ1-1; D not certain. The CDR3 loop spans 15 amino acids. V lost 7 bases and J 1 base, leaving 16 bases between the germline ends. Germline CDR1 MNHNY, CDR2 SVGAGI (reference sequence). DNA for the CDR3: TGTGCCAGCACCTCTACCGGGAGCAGGAACACTGAAGCTTTCTTT. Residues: CASTSTGSRNTEAFF.

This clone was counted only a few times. Here the CDR3 reads CAAGQDLNTGELFF. The CDR3 nucleotides read TGTGCCGCAGGGCAAGACCTGAACACCGGGGAGCTGTTTTTT. V is TRBV15 and J is TRBJ2-2, with TRBD1 as a possible D gene (5 bases). Looked up from germline, CDR1 is LNHNV and CDR2 is YYDKDF (reference sequence). Trimming shortened V by 11 bases and J by 1 base, and 14 bases separated the two germline ends. The CDR3 is made up of 14 amino acids.

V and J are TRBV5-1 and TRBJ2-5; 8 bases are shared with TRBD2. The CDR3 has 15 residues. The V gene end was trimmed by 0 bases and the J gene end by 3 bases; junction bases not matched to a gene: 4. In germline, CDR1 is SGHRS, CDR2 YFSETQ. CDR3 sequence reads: CASSLVAGGEETQYF. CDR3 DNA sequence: TGCGCCAGCAGCTTGGTGGCGGGAGGCGAAGAGACCCAGTACTTC.

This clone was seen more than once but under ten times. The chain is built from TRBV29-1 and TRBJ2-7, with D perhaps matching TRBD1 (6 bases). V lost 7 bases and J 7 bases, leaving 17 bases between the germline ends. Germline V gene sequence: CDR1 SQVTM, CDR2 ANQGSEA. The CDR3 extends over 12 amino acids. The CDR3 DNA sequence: TGCAGCGCCTACAGGGAGTTGGGGGAGCAGTACTTC. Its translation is CSAYRELGEQYF.

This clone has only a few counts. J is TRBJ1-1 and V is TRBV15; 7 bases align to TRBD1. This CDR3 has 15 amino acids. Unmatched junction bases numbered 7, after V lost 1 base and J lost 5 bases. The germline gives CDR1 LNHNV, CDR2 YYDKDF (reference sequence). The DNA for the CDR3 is TGTGCCACCAGCAGAGGACAGGGAATAGGGACTGAAGCTTTCTTT. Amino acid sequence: CATSRGQGIGTEAFF. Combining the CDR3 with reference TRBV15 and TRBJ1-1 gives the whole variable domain DAMVIQNPRYQVTQFGKPVTLSCSQTLNHNVMYWYQQKSSQAPKLLFHYYDKDFNNEADTPDNFQSRRPNTSFCFLDIRSPGLGDTAMYLCATSRGQGIGTEAFFGQGTRLTVV.

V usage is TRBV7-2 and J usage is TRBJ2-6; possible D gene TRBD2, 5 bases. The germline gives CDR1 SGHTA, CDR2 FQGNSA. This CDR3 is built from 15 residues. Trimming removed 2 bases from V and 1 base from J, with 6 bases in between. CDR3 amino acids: CASSLRGSGANVLTF. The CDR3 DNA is TGTGCCAGCAGCTTACGAGGGTCTGGGGCCAACGTCCTGACTTTC.

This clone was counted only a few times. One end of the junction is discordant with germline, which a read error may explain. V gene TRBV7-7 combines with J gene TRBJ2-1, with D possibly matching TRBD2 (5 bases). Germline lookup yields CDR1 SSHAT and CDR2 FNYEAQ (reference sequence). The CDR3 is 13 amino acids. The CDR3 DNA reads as TGTGCTAGCAGCACCGGGGCCTACAATGAGCAGTTCTTC. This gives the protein CASSTGAYNEQFF.

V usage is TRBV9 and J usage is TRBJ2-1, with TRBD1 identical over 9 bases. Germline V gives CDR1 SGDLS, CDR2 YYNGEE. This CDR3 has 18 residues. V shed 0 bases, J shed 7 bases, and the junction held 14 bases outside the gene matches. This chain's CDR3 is CASSVERSGTGSVNEQFF. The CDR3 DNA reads TGTGCCAGCAGCGTAGAGAGATCCGGGACAGGGAGTGTTAATGAGCAGTTCTTC.

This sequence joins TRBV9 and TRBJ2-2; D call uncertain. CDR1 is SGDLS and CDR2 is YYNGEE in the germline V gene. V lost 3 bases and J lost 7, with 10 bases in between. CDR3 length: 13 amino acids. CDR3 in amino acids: CASSGRRGGELFF. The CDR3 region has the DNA TGTGCCAGCAGCGGACGCCGAGGCGGGGAGCTGTTTTTT.

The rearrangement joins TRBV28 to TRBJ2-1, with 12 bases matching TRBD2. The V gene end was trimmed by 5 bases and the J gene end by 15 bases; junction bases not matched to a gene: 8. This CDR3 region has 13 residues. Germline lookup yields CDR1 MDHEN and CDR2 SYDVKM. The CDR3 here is CASSSPTSGRLFF. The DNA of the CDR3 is TGTGCCAGCAGTAGCCCGACTAGCGGGAGATTGTTCTTC.

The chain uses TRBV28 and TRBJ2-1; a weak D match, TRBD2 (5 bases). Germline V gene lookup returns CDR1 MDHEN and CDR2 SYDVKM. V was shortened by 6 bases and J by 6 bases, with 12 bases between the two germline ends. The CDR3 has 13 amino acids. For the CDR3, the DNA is TGTGCCAGCAGAGAGGGCCTGGTCAATGAGCAGTTCTTC. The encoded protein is CASREGLVNEQFF. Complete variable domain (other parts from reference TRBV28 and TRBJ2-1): DVKVTQSSRYLVKRTGEKVFLECVQDMDHENMFWYRQDPGLGLRLIYFSYDVKMKEKGDIPEGYSVSREKKERFSLILESASTNQTSMYLCASREGLVNEQFFGPGTRLTVL.

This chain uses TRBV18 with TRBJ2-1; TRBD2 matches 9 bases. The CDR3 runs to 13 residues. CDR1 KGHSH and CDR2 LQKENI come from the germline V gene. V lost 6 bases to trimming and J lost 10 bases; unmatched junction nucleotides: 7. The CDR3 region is CASSWSSGGEQFF. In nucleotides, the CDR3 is TGTGCCAGCTCCTGGAGTAGCGGGGGAGAGCAGTTCTTC.

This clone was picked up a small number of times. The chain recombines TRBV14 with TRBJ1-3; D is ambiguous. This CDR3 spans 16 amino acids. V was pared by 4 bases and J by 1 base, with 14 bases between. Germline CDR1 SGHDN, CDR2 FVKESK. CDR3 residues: CASSPRVAGSGNTIYF. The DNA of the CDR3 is TGTGCCAGCAGCCCCCGGGTCGCCGGGTCTGGAAACACCATATATTTT.

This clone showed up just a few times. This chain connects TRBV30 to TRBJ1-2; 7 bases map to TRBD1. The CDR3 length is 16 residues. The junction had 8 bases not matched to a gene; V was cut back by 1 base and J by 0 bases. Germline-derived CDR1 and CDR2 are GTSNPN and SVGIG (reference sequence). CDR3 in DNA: TGTGCCTGGAGTGGGGGCAGGGGGAATCCTAACTATGGCTACACCTTC. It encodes CAWSGGRGNPNYGYTF. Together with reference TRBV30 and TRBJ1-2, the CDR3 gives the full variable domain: SQTIHQWPATLVQPVGSPLSLECTVEGTSNPNLYWYRQAAGRGLQLLFYSVGIGQISSEVPQNLSASRPQDRQFILSSKKLLLSDSGFYLCAWSGGRGNPNYGYTFGSGTRLTVV.

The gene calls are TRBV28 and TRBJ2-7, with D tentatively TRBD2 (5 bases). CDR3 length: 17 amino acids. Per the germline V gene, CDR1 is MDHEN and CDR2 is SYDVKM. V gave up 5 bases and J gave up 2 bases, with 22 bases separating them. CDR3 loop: CASSHALASGLAYEQYF. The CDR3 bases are TGTGCCAGCAGTCACGCGCTTGCGAGCGGACTTGCCTACGAGCAGTACTTC.

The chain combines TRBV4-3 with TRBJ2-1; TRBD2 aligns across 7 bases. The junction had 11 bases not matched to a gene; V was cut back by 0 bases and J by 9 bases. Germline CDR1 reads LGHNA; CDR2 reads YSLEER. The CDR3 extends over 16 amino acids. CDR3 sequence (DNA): TGCGCCAGCAGCCAAGATACCAGCGGGAAGGGAGGTGAGCAGTTCTTC. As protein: CASSQDTSGKGGEQFF.

The CDR3 region is CATSRQTGLFDEQFF. CDR3 nucleotides: TGTGCCACCAGCAGACAGACAGGCCTCTTCGATGAGCAGTTCTTC. V and J are TRBV15 and TRBJ2-1; D is perhaps TRBD1 (6 bases). Deletions cut 2 bases from V and 8 bases from J, with 16 bases between. The CDR3 has 15 residues. Germline V gene sequence: CDR1 LNHNV, CDR2 YYDKDF (reference sequence). The entire variable domain, with the rest obtained from reference TRBV15 and TRBJ2-1, is as follows: DAMVIQNPRYQVTQFGKPVTLSCSQTLNHNVMYWYQQKSSQAPKLLFHYYDKDFNNEADTPDNFQSRRPNTSFCFLDIRSPGLGDTAMYLCATSRQTGLFDEQFFGPGTRLTVL.

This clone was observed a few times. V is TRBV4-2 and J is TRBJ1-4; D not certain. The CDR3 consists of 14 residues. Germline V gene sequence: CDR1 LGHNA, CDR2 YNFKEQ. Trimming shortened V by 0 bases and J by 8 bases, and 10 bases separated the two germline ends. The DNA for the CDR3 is TGTGCCAGCAGCCAAGATTCAGGAGGGGAAAAACTGTTTTTT. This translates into CASSQDSGGEKLFF.

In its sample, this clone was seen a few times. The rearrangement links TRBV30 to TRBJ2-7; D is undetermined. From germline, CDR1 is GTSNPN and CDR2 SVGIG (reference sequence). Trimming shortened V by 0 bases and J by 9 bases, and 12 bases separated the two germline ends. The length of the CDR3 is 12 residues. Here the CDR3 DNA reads TGTGCCTGGAGTGTACTCCCTCGCGGGCAGTACTTC. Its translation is CAWSVLPRGQYF. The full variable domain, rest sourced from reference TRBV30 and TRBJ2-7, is SQTIHQWPATLVQPVGSPLSLECTVEGTSNPNLYWYRQAAGRGLQLLFYSVGIGQISSEVPQNLSASRPQDRQFILSSKKLLLSDSGFYLCAWSVLPRGQYFGPGTRLTVT.